This paragraph reports one T cell receptor beta chain. Germline V gene data show CDR1 as SNHLY and CDR2 as FYNNEI. J lost 2 bases, V lost 3 bases, and 2 bases had no gene match. The CDR3 extends over 15 amino acids. The sample is drawn from a study of blood T cell repertoires in COVID-19. Study overall: Sources were T cells, B-cell-depleted T cells, or PBMCs; the material itself was cDNA or gDNA.

As processed by the authors: Estimated nucleated cell counts came from reference gene primer amplification. The assay was immunoSEQ multiplex PCR, and TCRdb's table has in-frame clones only and misses some. That table gives V, J and clone size, and the DNA gave D and trimming. The table has just under 65,000 clones, 78% seen once. V usage is TRBV2 and J usage is TRBJ1-3; 9 positions agree with TRBD1. Specimen: peripheral blood. The TCR comes from a man aged 55 to 70 with COVID-19, enrolled during active disease. The CDR3 sequence is CASSERTGAGNTIYF. In nucleotides, the CDR3 is TGTGCCAGCAGTGAGAGGACAGGGGCTGGAAACACCATATATTTT.